The entry below gives a single T cell receptor beta chain sequence along with its context. Its antigen remains undetermined. It has no much larger one-base neighbor in the sample; base qualities were not kept. Reading the germline V gene gives CDR1 MNHNS and CDR2 SASEGT. V is trimmed back by 2 bases and J by 2 bases, and the junction contains 7 bases that no gene match accounts for. The CDR3 covers 18 residues, taking in both the cysteine and the phenylalanine. CDR3 DNA is the only sequence kept; it has 54 bases, read in frame from the first base. Moderately to severely active disease, a Clinical Activity Score of at least 3, a NOSPECS grade of at least 4, and a duration under 3 months were present in ophthalmopathy patients. Patients with uncontrolled infections, other autoimmune diseases, pregnancy or lactation were excluded. Diagnoses relied on clinical symptoms, serum thyroxine and TRAb, thyroid ultrasound and orbital computed tomography. Ficoll-Paque density gradient centrifugation was used to isolate PBMCs from around 9.1 ml of fresh peripheral blood. Trizol reagent was used to extract total RNA, and RNA quality was then checked on an Agilent 2100 Bioanalyzer.

The TCR beta CDR3 regions were amplified from the RNA transcripts. The TCR CDR3 was subjected to a first round of RT-PCR using the HTBI primer set and the Qiagen OneStep RT-PCR kit. Libraries were constructed in a second round of multiplex PCR, after which size selection and purification were performed. Libraries were sequenced paired-end with 100 bp reads on an Illumina HiSeq2000. In the original analysis: SOAPnuke was used to process the raw data, removing reads that contained adapters or uncalled bases, had a mean Phred below 15, or lacked an exact match to the constant primer or identifier. High-quality paired reads were merged with COPE v1.2.5, and unique nucleotide sequences were defined as clonotypes. Clonotypes were aligned to IMGT TRBV, TRBD and TRBJ reference segments using MiTCR v1.1. Only V-J combinations with frequency above 0.0001, covering roughly 99% of repertoires, were analysed. The TCS score was defined as F50 (clonal expansion) divided by E x V (chaos), with BLOSUM62-based TCRdist calculated between CDR3 peptides within each V-J. Welch's t-statistics and random forest reduced some 510 V-J features to roughly 13, which were used in a naive Bayes classifier (R e1071). TCRdb redid the processing of the public reads, applying fastp at Q25 and MiXCR, and retained in-frame beta chains. Every entry covers one CDR3 protein and lists the most common genes and DNA from its rows. It is TCRdb's table, rather than the study itself, that gives the V and J calls and clone size. The sample table shows under 550,000 distinct CDR3 sequences, and less than 20% are seen once. The ten biggest clones cover about half of the sample.

The sample comes from a study of T cells in Graves' hyperthyroidism and ophthalmopathy (dated by TCRdb to about 2019). With respect to the entire study: Peripheral blood samples were taken at the time of initial diagnosis, prior to any treatment. To identify distinguishing TCR V-J signatures, a discovery cohort of about a hundred patients was used, comprising under 45 with Graves' ophthalmopathy and around 60 with stable Graves' hyperthyroidism. Whether ophthalmopathy could be predicted prospectively was tested in an independent validation cohort made up of 18 to 20 hyperthyroidism patients plus 17 patients who later progressed to ophthalmopathy. The 75 to 100 discovery patients were divided at random into training and test sets in a 7:3 ratio. The study also compared thyroid tissue and blood T-cell repertoires from a handful of Graves' hyperthyroidism patients. Following sampling, methimazole starting at 30 mg daily was given to hyperthyroidism patients, and high-dose intravenous methylprednisolone was given to ophthalmopathy patients. TCR Vbeta CDR3 sequencing of 120 to 150 peripheral blood samples (more than 40 ophthalmopathy, 75 hyperthyroidism and approximately 17 progressor patients) is reported in the paper. Paper-wide results and their limitations: Most expanded thyroid clonotypes (frequency above 0.001) were also detected in blood, a finding suggesting that blood repertoires may reflect thyroid immune responses. In validation, the model predicted progression to ophthalmopathy a median of roughly 6.5 months before onset, with roughly 70% sensitivity and about 72% specificity. A 13 V-J signature model separated ophthalmopathy from stable hyperthyroidism, with nearly 90% sensitivity and roughly 81% specificity in cross-validation and 80%/75% in testing. Sample size was not statistically predetermined, and investigators were not blinded to group allocation.

The V and J genes are TRBV6-1 and TRBJ2-3, with TRBD2 matching 13 junction bases. The receptor's source is a man between 35 and 55 years old with Graves' ophthalmopathy. The sequencing sample was made of blood. The CDR3 region reads CASSERLAGGSLTDTQYF. The nucleotide sequence reads as follows: TGTGCCAGCAGTGAAAGACTAGCGGGAGGATCCCTCACAGATACGCAGTATTTT.